The text below deals with one T cell receptor (beta chain). Its antigen is as yet unknown. The V end was cut by 3 bases, the J end by 0 bases, with 12 bases between. The CDR3 is made up of 15 amino acids. Germline V gene data show CDR1 as SGHRS and CDR2 as YFSETQ. Every isolated RNA sample was fully reverse transcribed, so sequencing captured expressed TCRB transcripts. TCRdb's copy holds only in-frame clones and misses some; the assay was immunoSEQ multiplex PCR. The sample yields hundreds of thousands of clones, roughly 15% seen once. This sample was included in a study of beta chain features in type 1 diabetes. Findings of the study overall: It was possible that PCR favored shorter templates, equally so in patients and controls. Within each of all four CD4+ subsets, Type 1 diabetes patients had TCRB CDR3s that were moderately but significantly shorter.

Only one heparinised blood draw was taken per donor, and its volume averaged around 100 mL. The V call is TRBV5-1, the J call TRBJ1-2; tentative D call: TRBD1 (5 bases). The origin of this receptor is a man younger than 35 with type 1 diabetes. Sequences were obtained from naive CD4+ T cells from blood. In nucleotides, the CDR3 is TGCGCCAGCAGCTCCCGTCGGGACTCTAACTATGGCTACACCTTC. Protein: CASSSRRDSNYGYTF.